Listed below are T cell receptor beta chains from one sample, sequenced in a study of T cells in Graves' hyperthyroidism and ophthalmopathy. In TCRdb, the multiplex PCR reads were re-called with MiXCR into one record per CDR3 protein. The sample has over 500,000 distinct CDR3 sequences, roughly 16% seen once. Sequencing was done on a sample of blood. These TCRs come from a woman aged 25 to 39 with Graves' ophthalmopathy. Both conserved end residues are part of each CDR3. The order of the fields is J gene, D gene, clone size, V gene, CDR3 DNA, CDR3 protein. D genes are given only for firm matches. Expanded clones are given a class, and other clones once, few, many or no size at all.

TRBJ2-3 NA many TRBV28 TGTGCCAGCAGTTCCTCCGGGACGATAGCAGATACGCAGTATTTT CASSSSGTIADTQYF
TRBJ2-1 NA few TRBV6-1 TGTGCCAGCTCACAGCCTCAATCCTACAATGAGCAGTTCTTC CASSQPQSYNEQFF
TRBJ2-2 NA NA TRBV19 TGTGCCAGTAGTATACCGGGACGGGGGAACACCGGGGAGCTGTTTTTT CASSIPGRGNTGELFF
TRBJ2-1 TRBD2 NA TRBV9 TGTGCCAGCAGCGTAATAGCGGGAGACCACAATGAGCAGTTCTTC CASSVIAGDHNEQFF
TRBJ2-3 NA many TRBV12-3/TRBV12-4 TGTGCCAGCAGTTTAGTGGGGCGAGATACGCAGTATTTT CASSLVGRDTQYF
TRBJ2-1 TRBD2 few TRBV7-9 TGTGCCAGCAGCCCATTCGGACTAGCGAAAGACAATGAGCAGTTCTTC CASSPFGLAKDNEQFF
TRBJ2-1 TRBD1 once TRBV4-3 TGCGCCAGCAGCCAAGGGACAGGGTTCAACAATGAGCAGTTCTTC CASSQGTGFNNEQFF
TRBJ2-3 TRBD1 NA TRBV10-2 TGCGCCGGATCCGGGACAGGGGCTACGGATACGCAGTATTTT CAGSGTGATDTQYF
TRBJ2-1 NA few TRBV19 TGTGCCAGTAGTGCAGGGTCTGAGCAGTTCTTC CASSAGSEQFF
TRBJ1-1 NA NA TRBV20-1 TGCAGTGCTTCCCCCAGAGACATGACACACACTGAAGCTTTCTTT CSASPRDMTHTEAFF
TRBJ1-1 TRBD1 NA TRBV19 TGTGCCAGTAGTACCCTCCCTACAGGGGACACTGAAGCTTTCTTT CASSTLPTGDTEAFF
TRBJ2-7 NA NA TRBV4-1 TGCGCCAGCAGCCAAGGGTTAGATTCCTACGAGCAGTACTTC CASSQGLDSYEQYF
TRBJ2-1 TRBD2 many TRBV5-1 TGCGCCAGCAGCGGGCGACTAGCGGGAGTGCGAGGTGAGCAGTTCTTC CASSGRLAGVRGEQFF
TRBJ2-1 TRBD2 few TRBV28 TGTGCCAGCAGAAAAACCCCGGGACTAGTGGCCGATGAGCAGTTCTTC CASRKTPGLVADEQFF
TRBJ1-1 NA NA TRBV27 TGTGCCAGCAGGGGTGCGGACAGCCTGATTGAAGCTTTCTTT CASRGADSLIEAFF
TRBJ2-1 TRBD2 few TRBV6-1 TGTGCCAGCAGTCTTAGCGGGAGGGCCCCCTACAATGAGCAGTTCTTC CASSLSGRAPYNEQFF
TRBJ2-5 NA NA TRBV6-1 TGTGCCAGCAAAATAATGGGGATTGAGTACTTC CASKIMGIEYF
TRBJ1-5 TRBD1 few TRBV4-1 TGCGCCAGCAGCCAAGTTGTAGGACAGGGGGTCGGGACGCCCCAGCATTTT CASSQVVGQGVGTPQHF
TRBJ1-4 NA NA TRBV12-3/TRBV12-4 TGTGCCAGCACACCCTTTGCAACTAATGAAAAACTGTTTTTT CASTPFATNEKLFF
TRBJ1-1 NA few TRBV5-1 TGCGCCAGCAGCTTGGCCGTTCAGGGGACTGTTGAAGCTTTCTTT CASSLAVQGTVEAFF
TRBJ2-1 TRBD2 NA TRBV25-1 TGTGCCAGCAGTAAAAAACCGGGACTAGCGGGACCATATAGATACAATGAGCAGTTCTTC CASSKKPGLAGPYRYNEQFF
TRBJ2-5 NA many TRBV5-1 TGCGCCAGCAGCTTGAATATCCAAGAGACCCAGTACTTC CASSLNIQETQYF
TRBJ2-2 TRBD2 many TRBV20-1 TGCAGTGCCGACGGGACTAGCGGGGCAAACACCGGGGAGCTGTTTTTT CSADGTSGANTGELFF
TRBJ2-1 NA many TRBV11-2 TGTGCCAGCAGCCCCCCCGTGGGGCTTACCAATGAGCAGTTCTTC CASSPPVGLTNEQFF
TRBJ2-1 TRBD2 few TRBV29-1 TGCAGCGTTGTGTTCCTAGCGGGAGTATACAATGAGCAGTTCTTC CSVVFLAGVYNEQFF
TRBJ2-1 TRBD2 many TRBV5-1 TGCGCCAGCAGCCTAACGGGAAGCGGGAGTTCTTGGGAGCAGTTCTTC CASSLTGSGSSWEQFF
TRBJ1-1 NA few TRBV6-2/TRBV6-3 TGTGCCAGCAGTCCATTAAAGGGACGGAACACTGAAGCTTTCTTT CASSPLKGRNTEAFF